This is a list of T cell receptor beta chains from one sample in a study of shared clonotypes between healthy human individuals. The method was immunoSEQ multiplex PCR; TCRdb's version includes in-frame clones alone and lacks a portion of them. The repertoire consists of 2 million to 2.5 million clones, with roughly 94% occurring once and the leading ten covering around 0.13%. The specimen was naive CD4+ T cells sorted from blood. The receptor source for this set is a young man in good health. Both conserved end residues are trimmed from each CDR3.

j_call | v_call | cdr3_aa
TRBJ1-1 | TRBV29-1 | SVGGLNTEAF
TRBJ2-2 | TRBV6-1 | ASSSGISTGELF
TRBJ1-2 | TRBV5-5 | ASSLFEGNYGYT
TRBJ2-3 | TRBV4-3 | ASSQGRAGRGTDTQY
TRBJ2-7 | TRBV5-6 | ASSFGGRALEQY
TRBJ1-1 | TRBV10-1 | ANKPVRGLNTEAF
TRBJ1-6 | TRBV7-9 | ASSLALGQGNNSPLH
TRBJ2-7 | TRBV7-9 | ASSFGQGGTSYEQY
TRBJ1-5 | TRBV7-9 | ASSTDSYSNQPQH
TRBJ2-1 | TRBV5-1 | ASSLVSGGNEQF